The text below deals with one T cell receptor (beta chain). A single count supports this clonotype. Its antigen has not been determined. Per-nucleotide qualities are absent, and no much larger clonotype sits a single base away. A lone read offers only weak evidence. The CDR1 and CDR2 encoded by the germline V gene are MGHRA and YSYEKL. Reading from cysteine to phenylalanine, the CDR3 counts 13 amino acids. Only CDR3 DNA remains: 39 bases, in frame from the first base. V lost 0 bases and J lost 3 bases; the stretch between them is 6 bases long. These reads were obtained on an Illumina HiSeq 1500. TCRdb passed the public sequencing reads through fastp at Q25 and MiXCR, retaining productive beta sequences. Under each unique CDR3 protein, matching rows form one entry showing the most common genes and DNA. The sample table shows around 300,000 distinct CDR3 sequences, and roughly a fifth are seen once. The top ten constitute roughly a fifth of the sample.

This specimen belongs to a study of T cell repertoires in cytomegalovirus infection (dated by TCRdb to between 2018 and 2020). Concerning the study at large: Peptide stimulations targeted recently identified HLA-C-restricted CMV epitopes, whose presentation resists viral immunomodulation, together with well-studied HLA-B-restricted epitopes. Donor HLA type was relevant to the analysis, because carriage of CMV infection together with the matching HLA type was indicated by public TCR beta signatures.

In light of the paper, this sample's treatment or condition label describes: in vitro stimulation with specific CMV peptide epitopes to enrich CMV-specific T cells. What the study reported, not specific to this receptor: The ex vivo response was dominated by HLA-C-restricted CMV-specific TCR beta clonotypes, and the single most frequent clonotype in two of eight donors was supplied by these HLA-C-restricted clonotypes. In both this cohort and an independent roughly 350-donor cohort, the cumulative frequency of public TCR beta family members distinguished carriers of CMV infection plus the relevant HLA type.

The rearrangement combines TRBV4-1 with TRBJ2-7, with no confident D gene call. This sample comprised cultured PBMCs, obtained from culture after CMV antigen stimulation. The TCR sequence derives from a human donor in good health (CMV status not recorded). Some clones in this sample may be carry-over from other donors' samples. The CDR3 reads CASSQEIGYEQYF. The DNA reads as follows: TGCGCCAGCAGCCAAGAAATAGGCTACGAGCAGTACTTC.